The rows below give T cell receptor beta chains drawn from one sample of a study of regulatory T cells in long-lasting Graves disease. TCRdb re-called the multiplex PCR reads through MiXCR, storing one row per CDR3 protein. The sample has about 340,000 distinct CDR3 sequences, around 20% seen once. The sample consisted of peripheral blood mononuclear cells (PBMCs), taken when the disease was refractory, from a patient treated with antithyroid drugs. Receptor source: a female donor with Graves disease. Each CDR3 is given with its conserved first and last residue. Fields, in order: J gene, clone size, V gene, D gene, CDR3 DNA, CDR3 protein. D genes are given only for firm matches. A clone size is listed for some rows: how often the clone was seen (once, few, many), or a class if it is expanded.

J: TRBJ1-1
size: many
V: TRBV28
D: NA
DNA: TGTGCCAGCAACGGGGCGGGGATCATGAACACTGAAGCTTTCTTT
CDR3: CASNGAGIMNTEAFF

J: TRBJ2-7
size: NA
V: TRBV10-3
D: TRBD1
DNA: TGTGCCATCAGTGAGGGGACAGACTCCTACGAGCAGTACTTC
CDR3: CAISEGTDSYEQYF

J: TRBJ1-4
size: NA
V: TRBV30
D: NA
DNA: TGTGGCGCCTTGGAGGAGCGGGAAAAACTGTTTTTT
CDR3: CGALEEREKLFF

J: TRBJ2-1
size: NA
V: TRBV7-3
D: NA
DNA: TGTGCCAGCAGCTTAATCCTGAGCGCTAGCTCCTACAATGAGCAGTTCTTC
CDR3: CASSLILSASSYNEQFF

J: TRBJ1-6
size: few
V: TRBV19
D: NA
DNA: TGTGCCAGTAGTTCAGGGACTCCCTATTCACCCCTCCACTTT
CDR3: CASSSGTPYSPLHF

J: TRBJ1-5
size: NA
V: TRBV20-1
D: TRBD1
DNA: TGCAGTGCTATGGTGCAGGGGGAATGGTCGGGCAATCAGCCCCAGCATTTT
CDR3: CSAMVQGEWSGNQPQHF

J: TRBJ1-6
size: many
V: TRBV5-1
D: TRBD1
DNA: TGTGCCAGCTCAGAAGGGACAGGGAATTCACCCCTCCACTTT
CDR3: CASSEGTGNSPLHF

J: TRBJ2-3
size: many
V: TRBV28
D: NA
DNA: TGTGCCAGCAGTTTGAGCCGGGGTTGGACAGATACGCAGTATTTT
CDR3: CASSLSRGWTDTQYF

J: TRBJ2-7
size: NA
V: TRBV11-2
D: NA
DNA: TGTGCCAGCAGCGTTCCCCCACGGTGGGACGAGCAGTACTTC
CDR3: CASSVPPRWDEQYF

J: TRBJ2-1
size: NA
V: TRBV19
D: NA
DNA: TGTGCCAGTAGTATCCAGGGTTCCTACAATGAGCAGTTCTTC
CDR3: CASSIQGSYNEQFF

J: TRBJ1-6
size: NA
V: TRBV7-9
D: NA
DNA: TGTGCCAGCAGCTTAGGGGCACCGCTAGTTTCACCCCTCCACTTT
CDR3: CASSLGAPLVSPLHF

J: TRBJ1-3
size: few
V: TRBV11-2
D: TRBD1
DNA: TGTGCCAGCAGCCCGGGACAGGGTAGGACCATATATTTT
CDR3: CASSPGQGRTIYF

J: TRBJ1-5
size: few
V: TRBV7-8
D: NA
DNA: TGTGCCAGCAGCTCGTGGGTCTTCAATCAGCCCCAGCATTTT
CDR3: CASSSWVFNQPQHF

J: TRBJ1-3
size: NA
V: TRBV6-2/TRBV6-3
D: NA
DNA: TGTGCCAGCAGCCAACCCAGTGGAAACACCATATATTTT
CDR3: CASSQPSGNTIYF

J: TRBJ2-7
size: many
V: TRBV13
D: NA
DNA: TGTGCCAGCAGCTTGAGGGCGGCAGACTACGAGCAGTACTTC
CDR3: CASSLRAADYEQYF

J: TRBJ2-7
size: many
V: TRBV27
D: TRBD1
DNA: TGTGCCAGCAGTTCACCAGGGGGCTCAAACGAGCAGTACTTC
CDR3: CASSSPGGSNEQYF

J: TRBJ1-4
size: many
V: TRBV3-1
D: NA
DNA: TGTGCCAGCAGCCGGACCGGGGCCCTTGCAACTAATGAAAAACTGTTTTTT
CDR3: CASSRTGALATNEKLFF

J: TRBJ1-5
size: many
V: TRBV28
D: NA
DNA: TGTGCCAGCATAAATCTGGTGGGGCCAGCGAATCAGCCCCAGCATTTT
CDR3: CASINLVGPANQPQHF

J: TRBJ2-7
size: NA
V: TRBV5-1
D: TRBD1
DNA: TGCGCCAGCAGCCATGGACAGGGATATGACGAGCAGTACTTC
CDR3: CASSHGQGYDEQYF

J: TRBJ1-1
size: few
V: TRBV9
D: NA
DNA: TGTGCCAGCAGCCCGCAGACGCATCCGGCTTTCTTT
CDR3: CASSPQTHPAFF

J: TRBJ1-1
size: many
V: TRBV7-3
D: NA
DNA: TGTGCCAGCAGCCGGGACCCTTCGAGCACTGAAGCTTTCTTT
CDR3: CASSRDPSSTEAFF

J: TRBJ1-1
size: NA
V: TRBV30
D: TRBD1
DNA: TGTGCCTGGAGGGACAGGCTTTTGAACACTGAAGCTTTCTTT
CDR3: CAWRDRLLNTEAFF

J: TRBJ1-1
size: many
V: TRBV20-1
D: TRBD1
DNA: TGCAGTGCTATGGACAGGGACAACGTTGAAGCTTTCTTT
CDR3: CSAMDRDNVEAFF

J: TRBJ2-3
size: NA
V: TRBV13
D: TRBD2
DNA: TGTGCCAGCGGGAGCGGGAGGGCCGGAGATACGCAGTATTTT
CDR3: CASGSGRAGDTQYF

J: TRBJ1-5
size: few
V: TRBV6-1
D: NA
DNA: TGTGCCAGCAAGACAGGCGGGAGCAATCAGCCCCAGCATTTT
CDR3: CASKTGGSNQPQHF

J: TRBJ2-7
size: many
V: TRBV20-1
D: NA
DNA: TGCAGTGCTAGGGATAGGTCAAACGAGCAGTACTTC
CDR3: CSARDRSNEQYF

J: TRBJ2-5
size: many
V: TRBV6-1
D: NA
DNA: TGTGCCAGCAGGCAGAGGACCCTAGCGAGAGGGATCCAAGAGACCCAGTACTTC
CDR3: CASRQRTLARGIQETQYF

J: TRBJ2-7
size: NA
V: TRBV29-1
D: NA
DNA: TGCAGCGTTGCGCTCTTTTACGAGCAGTACTTC
CDR3: CSVALFYEQYF

J: TRBJ2-5
size: many
V: TRBV7-9
D: NA
DNA: TGTGCCAGCAGCACGGACAGCCAAGAGACCCAGTACTTC
CDR3: CASSTDSQETQYF

J: TRBJ2-5
size: NA
V: TRBV18
D: NA
DNA: TGTGCCAGCTCCCCCACCGGGGGCGGACAAGAGACCCAGTACTTC
CDR3: CASSPTGGGQETQYF

J: TRBJ2-7
size: many
V: TRBV28
D: NA
DNA: TGTGCCAGCAGTTTACGGGGAGTGGCCTACGAGCAGTACTTC
CDR3: CASSLRGVAYEQYF

J: TRBJ2-3
size: NA
V: TRBV28
D: NA
DNA: TGTGCCAGCAGCCCCTTCAGCGGGAGCACAGATACGCAGTATTTT
CDR3: CASSPFSGSTDTQYF

J: TRBJ1-3
size: few
V: TRBV3-1
D: NA
DNA: TGTGCCAGCAGCCATCTGCAGGGTTGGGCCTCTGGAAACACCATATATTTT
CDR3: CASSHLQGWASGNTIYF

J: TRBJ2-1
size: NA
V: TRBV29-1
D: TRBD2
DNA: TGCAGCGTGAAGGGACCGGCGATAGCGGGGTATGAGCAGTTCTTC
CDR3: CSVKGPAIAGYEQFF

J: TRBJ1-5
size: many
V: TRBV19
D: NA
DNA: TGTGCCAGTAGTACAGGACAGCAGAATCAGCCCCAGCATTTT
CDR3: CASSTGQQNQPQHF

J: TRBJ1-1
size: many
V: TRBV6-2/TRBV6-3
D: NA
DNA: TGTGCCAGCAGTTACGGCGGAGCCCTGAACACTGAAGCTTTCTTT
CDR3: CASSYGGALNTEAFF

J: TRBJ2-1
size: NA
V: TRBV19
D: NA
DNA: TGTGCCAGTAGTATAGCTAGTGGGTTCAATGAGCAGTTCTTC
CDR3: CASSIASGFNEQFF

J: TRBJ2-1
size: few
V: TRBV7-9
D: TRBD2
DNA: TGTGCCAGCAGCTTGGGGGAGGGAGCCCGCCGGGGGGAGCAGTTCTTC
CDR3: CASSLGEGARRGEQFF

J: TRBJ2-2
size: NA
V: TRBV27
D: NA
DNA: TGTGCCAGCAGTTTATACCAGCCGAACACCGGGGAGCTGTTTTTT
CDR3: CASSLYQPNTGELFF

J: TRBJ1-4
size: many
V: TRBV7-8
D: NA
DNA: TGTGCCAGCAGGAACGGGAGGACTAATGAAAAACTGTTTTTT
CDR3: CASRNGRTNEKLFF

J: TRBJ2-7
size: few
V: TRBV7-9
D: NA
DNA: TGTGCCAGCAGCTGGGACGAGGCCTACGAGCAGTACTTC
CDR3: CASSWDEAYEQYF

J: TRBJ2-5
size: many
V: TRBV2
D: NA
DNA: TGTGCCAGCAGTGAAGGAGTAACCCAGTACTTC
CDR3: CASSEGVTQYF

J: TRBJ1-1
size: many
V: TRBV12-3/TRBV12-4
D: NA
DNA: TGTGCCAGCAGTTATACCCCGTCCGAGAACACTGAAGCTTTCTTT
CDR3: CASSYTPSENTEAFF

J: TRBJ2-3
size: few
V: TRBV5-1
D: TRBD1
DNA: TGCGCCAGCAGCGTGACAGGGGCGGCAGATACGCAGTATTTT
CDR3: CASSVTGAADTQYF

J: TRBJ1-5
size: NA
V: TRBV3-1
D: NA
DNA: TGTGCCAGCAGCGAGGCTGGATCGGACAATCAGCCCCAGCATTTT
CDR3: CASSEAGSDNQPQHF

J: TRBJ1-2
size: NA
V: TRBV7-9
D: TRBD1
DNA: TGTGCCAGCAGCTTAAGGGGACAGGGGGATGGCTACACCTTC
CDR3: CASSLRGQGDGYTF

J: TRBJ1-5
size: many
V: TRBV28
D: NA
DNA: TGTGCCAGCCGGGAGTATAGCAATCAGCCCCAGCATTTT
CDR3: CASREYSNQPQHF

J: TRBJ2-7
size: many
V: TRBV5-6
D: NA
DNA: TGTGCCAGCAGCTGGGGGTGGGGCTACGAGCAGTACTTC
CDR3: CASSWGWGYEQYF

J: TRBJ1-1
size: few
V: TRBV4-1
D: NA
DNA: TGCGCCAGCAGCCGTCGAGGAGGGGCACTGGACACTGAAGCTTTCTTT
CDR3: CASSRRGGALDTEAFF

J: TRBJ2-2
size: NA
V: TRBV6-2/TRBV6-3
D: NA
DNA: TGTGCCACCAATGACGGACGGACGGCTTCGAACACCGGGGAGCTGTTTTTT
CDR3: CATNDGRTASNTGELFF

J: TRBJ1-4
size: NA
V: TRBV19
D: NA
DNA: TGTGCCAGTAGGGACCGGGACACGGATGAAAAACTGTTTTTT
CDR3: CASRDRDTDEKLFF

J: TRBJ2-7
size: many
V: TRBV28
D: NA
DNA: TGTGCCAGCAGTTTCTGGAGGGGGGAAGACGAGCAGTACTTC
CDR3: CASSFWRGEDEQYF

J: TRBJ2-2
size: few
V: TRBV20-1
D: NA
DNA: TGCAGCGGGTCGGACGGAGACACCGGGGAGCTGTTTTTT
CDR3: CSGSDGDTGELFF

J: TRBJ2-7
size: many
V: TRBV11-2
D: NA
DNA: TGTGCCAGCAGCTTGCCCCGACAGCCCTACGAGCAGTACTTC
CDR3: CASSLPRQPYEQYF

J: TRBJ1-5
size: many
V: TRBV2
D: NA
DNA: TGTGCCAGCAGATCGGTCGCCGCGAATCAGCCCCAGCATTTT
CDR3: CASRSVAANQPQHF

J: TRBJ1-2
size: many
V: TRBV19
D: NA
DNA: TGTGCCAGTAGCAAGGACGGCAACTATGGCTACACCTTC
CDR3: CASSKDGNYGYTF

J: TRBJ1-5
size: many
V: TRBV27
D: NA
DNA: TGTGCCAGCAGACCATCGCAGGGACCTAATCAGCCCCAGCATTTT
CDR3: CASRPSQGPNQPQHF